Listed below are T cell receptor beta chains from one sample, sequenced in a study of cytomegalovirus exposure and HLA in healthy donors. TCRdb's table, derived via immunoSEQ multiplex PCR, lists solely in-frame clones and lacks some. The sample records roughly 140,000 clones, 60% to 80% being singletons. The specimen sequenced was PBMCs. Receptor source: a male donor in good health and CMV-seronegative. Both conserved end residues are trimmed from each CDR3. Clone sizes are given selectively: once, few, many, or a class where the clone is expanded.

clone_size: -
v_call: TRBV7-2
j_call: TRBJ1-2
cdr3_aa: ASSFWTDNYGYT

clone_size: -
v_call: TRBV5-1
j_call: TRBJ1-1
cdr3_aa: ASSSDRPGTEAF

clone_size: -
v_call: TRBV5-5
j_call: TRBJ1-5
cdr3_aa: ASSTGADNQPQH

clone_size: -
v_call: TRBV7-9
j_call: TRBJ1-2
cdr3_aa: ASSSQARSNYGYT

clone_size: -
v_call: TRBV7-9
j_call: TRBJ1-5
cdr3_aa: ASSPNGAVGNQPQH

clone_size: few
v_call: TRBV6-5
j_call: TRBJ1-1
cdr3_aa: ASSYSGGEAF

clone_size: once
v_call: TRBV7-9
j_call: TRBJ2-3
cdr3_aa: ASSSGKAQY

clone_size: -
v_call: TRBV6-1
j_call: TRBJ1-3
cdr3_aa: ASTDRAAGNTIY

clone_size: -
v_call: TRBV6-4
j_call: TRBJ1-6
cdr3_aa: ASSERDTNSPLH

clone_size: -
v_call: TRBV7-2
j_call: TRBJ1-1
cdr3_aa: ASSYDRGEAF

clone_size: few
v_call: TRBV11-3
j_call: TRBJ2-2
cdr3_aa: ASSTSLAGTGELF

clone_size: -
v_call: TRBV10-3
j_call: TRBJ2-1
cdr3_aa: AIRDRETYNEQF

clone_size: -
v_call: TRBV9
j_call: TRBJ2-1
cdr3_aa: ASSSRGERF

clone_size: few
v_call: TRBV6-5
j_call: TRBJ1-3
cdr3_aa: ASTRGSGNTIY

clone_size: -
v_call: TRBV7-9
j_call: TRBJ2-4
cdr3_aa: ASQVDIGKNIQY

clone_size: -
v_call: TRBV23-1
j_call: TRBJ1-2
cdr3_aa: ASTPQGAIHYGYT

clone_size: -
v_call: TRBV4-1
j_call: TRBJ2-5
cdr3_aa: ASSPGGGQETQY

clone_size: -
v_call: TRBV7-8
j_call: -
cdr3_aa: ASSPRQDSYEQY

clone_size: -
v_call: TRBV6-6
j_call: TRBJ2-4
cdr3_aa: ATVAGGSKNIQY

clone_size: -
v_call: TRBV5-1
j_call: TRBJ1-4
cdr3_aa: ASSLDSNNEKLF

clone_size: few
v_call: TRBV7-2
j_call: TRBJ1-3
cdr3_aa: ASSLRGGGFGNTIY

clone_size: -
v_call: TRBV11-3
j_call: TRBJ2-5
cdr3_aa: ASSSGVGTQY

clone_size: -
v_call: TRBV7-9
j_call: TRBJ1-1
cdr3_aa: ASSVSGGNTEAF

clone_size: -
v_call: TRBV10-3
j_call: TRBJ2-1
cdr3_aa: AIRGAPINEQF

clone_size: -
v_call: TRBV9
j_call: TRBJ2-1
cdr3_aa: ASSPNRGDEQF

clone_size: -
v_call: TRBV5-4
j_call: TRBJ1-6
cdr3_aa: ASSLYNSPLH

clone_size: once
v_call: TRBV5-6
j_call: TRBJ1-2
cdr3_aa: ASRWGQGAYYGYT

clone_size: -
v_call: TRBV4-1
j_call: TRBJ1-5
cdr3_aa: ASSQDRQGATSNQPQH

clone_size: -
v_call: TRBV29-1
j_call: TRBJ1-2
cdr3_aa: SDSDRGNGYT

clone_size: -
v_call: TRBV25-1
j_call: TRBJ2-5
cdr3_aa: ASSEQGKRETQY

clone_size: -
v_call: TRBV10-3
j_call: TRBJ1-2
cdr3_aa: AISGQGYGYT

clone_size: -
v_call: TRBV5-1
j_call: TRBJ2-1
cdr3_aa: ASSRGLEFNEQF

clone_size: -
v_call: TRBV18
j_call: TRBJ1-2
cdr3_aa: ASSLTGTLNYGYT

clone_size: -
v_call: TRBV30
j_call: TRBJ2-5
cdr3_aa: AWAGSQETQY

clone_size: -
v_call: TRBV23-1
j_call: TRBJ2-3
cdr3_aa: ASSLTRDTHSTDTQY

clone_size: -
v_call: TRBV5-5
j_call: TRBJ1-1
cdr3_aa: ASSLVAGPEAF

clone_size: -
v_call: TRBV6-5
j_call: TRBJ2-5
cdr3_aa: ASSYSGDRAETQY

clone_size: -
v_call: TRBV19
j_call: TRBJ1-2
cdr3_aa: ASSPGGQGANYGYT

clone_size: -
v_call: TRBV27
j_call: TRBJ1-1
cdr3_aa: ASSLSIWGGTEAF

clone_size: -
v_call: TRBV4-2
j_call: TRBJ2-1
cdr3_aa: ASSQDPRGNEQF

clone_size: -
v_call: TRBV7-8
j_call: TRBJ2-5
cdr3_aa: ASSFNPSGIPGEQY

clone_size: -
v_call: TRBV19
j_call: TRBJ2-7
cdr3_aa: ASSTSNVAYEQY

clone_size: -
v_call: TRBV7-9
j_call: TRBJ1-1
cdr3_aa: ASSPNLQGATEAF

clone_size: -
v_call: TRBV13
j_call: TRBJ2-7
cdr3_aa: ASSLGQTAYEQY